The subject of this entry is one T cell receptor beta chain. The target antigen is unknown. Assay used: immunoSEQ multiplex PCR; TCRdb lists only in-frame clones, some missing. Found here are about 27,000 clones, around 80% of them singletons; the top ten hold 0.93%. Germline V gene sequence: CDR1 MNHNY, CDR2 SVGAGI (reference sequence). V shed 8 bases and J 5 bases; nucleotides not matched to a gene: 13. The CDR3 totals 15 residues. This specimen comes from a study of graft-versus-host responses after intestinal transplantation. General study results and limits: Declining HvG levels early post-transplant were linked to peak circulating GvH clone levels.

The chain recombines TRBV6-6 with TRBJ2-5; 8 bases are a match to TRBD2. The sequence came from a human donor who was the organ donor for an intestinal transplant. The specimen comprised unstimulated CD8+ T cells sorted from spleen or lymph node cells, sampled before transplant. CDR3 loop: CASGDDRGGVETQYF. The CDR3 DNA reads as TGTGCCAGCGGCGATGATCGGGGGGGCGTGGAGACCCAGTACTTC.